Presented here are 21 T cell receptor beta chains from one specimen sequenced in a study of cytomegalovirus exposure and HLA in healthy donors. Researchers ran the PCR with 60 Vbeta and 13 Jbeta primers. Generated by immunoSEQ multiplex PCR, the TCRdb table keeps only in-frame clones and is missing some. In the table there are 45,000 to 65,000 clones, roughly 84% of which are singletons. Input material: PBMCs. The source is a woman between 18 and 30 years old in good health and CMV-seronegative.

The chain recombines TRBV21-1 with TRBJ2-7; the table calls TRBD1, which could not be checked here. TRBV21-1 represents a pseudogene. The CDR3 spans 12 residues. CDR3 loop: CASSRDSDEQYF. The DNA for the CDR3 is TGTGCCAGCAGCAGGGACAGTGACGAGCAGTACTTC.

This clone has just a few counts. Other nucleotide sequences in the sample specify the same CDR3. The chain joins TRBV6-4 to TRBJ2-3, with 8 bases matching TRBD2. CDR1 is MRHNA, CDR2 SNTAGT, per germline. Losses at the gene ends were 0 bases for V and 2 bases for J; bases not matched to a gene: 4. CDR3 length: 16 amino acids. CDR3 protein: CASSDSAGGPTDTQYF. The CDR3 nucleotides are TGTGCCAGCAGTGACTCGGCGGGAGGCCCCACAGATACGCAGTATTTT.

The V call is TRBV29-1, the J call TRBJ2-6; no firm D call. Per germline, CDR1 SQVTM and CDR2 ANQGSEA. This CDR3 region has 14 residues. The ends were cut back, 4 bases at V and 0 bases at J, with 7 bases in the middle. CDR3 coding DNA: TGCAGCGTTGGGTCACACTCTGGGGCCAACGTCCTGACTTTC. Amino acids: CSVGSHSGANVLTF.

This clone was found a few times. This chain uses TRBV27 with TRBJ1-5, with 7 bases that match TRBD1. With V trimmed by 0 bases and J by 1 base, 3 bases remained unmatched. The CDR3 totals 16 residues. CDR1 and CDR2 (germline): MNHEY, SMNVEV (reference sequence). The CDR3 spells CASSLSEGASNQPQHF. The CDR3 DNA reads TGTGCCAGCAGTTTATCGGAGGGGGCGAGCAATCAGCCCCAGCATTTT.

CDR3 DNA: TGTGCCAGCAGTTACTCAGGAGTGAACACTGAAGCTTTCTTT. This encodes CASSYSGVNTEAFF. The chain carries TRBV6-5 and TRBJ1-1, with D unclear. This CDR3 comprises 14 residues. The V and J ends lost 0 bases and 0 bases respectively, with 5 bases between them. Germline CDR1 and CDR2: MNHEY and SVGAGI.

J is TRBJ2-1 and V is TRBV2; possible D gene TRBD1, 6 bases. V lost 2 bases and J 7 bases, leaving 15 bases between the germline ends. Germline V gene data show CDR1 as SNHLY and CDR2 as FYNNEI. The CDR3 runs 15 residues. DNA of the CDR3: TGTGCCAGCAGTGAATTAACAGGGACGGTTAATGAGCAGTTCTTC. This sequence encodes CASSELTGTVNEQFF.

The chain recombines TRBV5-1 with TRBJ1-3, with D hard to call. Germline V lookup: CDR1 SGHRS, CDR2 YFSETQ. Trimming left V 0 bases short and J 5 bases short, with 12 bases between. The CDR3 sequence is 15 residues long. Written as DNA, the CDR3 is TGCGCCAGCAGCTTGGCCGCGGCATCCCGAAACACCATATATTTT. Its protein is CASSLAAASRNTIYF.

This chain uses TRBV15 with TRBJ2-3, with TRBD2 matching over 11 bases. The germline gives CDR1 LNHNV, CDR2 YYDKDF (reference sequence). V lost 4 bases, J lost 2 bases, and 2 bases stayed unmatched. CDR3 length: 15 residues. This CDR3 reads CATSNSGRATDTQYF. CDR3 nucleotides: TGTGCCACCAGCAATAGCGGGAGGGCCACAGATACGCAGTATTTT.

In its sample, this clone was seen a few times. The J gene is TRBJ2-3, the V gene TRBV7-3, with 10 bases aligning to TRBD2. CDR1 and CDR2 from the germline V gene are SGHTA and FQGTGA. J lost 1 base, V lost 6 bases, and 19 bases had no gene match. This CDR3 is built from 20 residues. This CDR3 reads CASSRAAMGLAGVRTDTQYF. The CDR3 nucleotides read TGTGCCAGCAGTCGCGCCGCAATGGGTCTAGCGGGAGTACGCACAGATACGCAGTATTTT.

The chain recombines TRBV27 with TRBJ1-1, with TRBD1 matching over 9 bases. CDR3 length equals 13 residues. Trimming took 5 bases from V and 6 from J; bases not matched to a gene: 4. Germline V lookup: CDR1 MNHEY, CDR2 SMNVEV (reference sequence). The CDR3 is CASSPRQGAEAFF. The CDR3 coding sequence is TGTGCCAGCAGTCCACGACAGGGGGCTGAAGCTTTCTTT.

The V and J genes are TRBV2 and TRBJ2-7, with TRBD1 matching 10 bases. V shed 7 bases and J 3 bases; nucleotides not matched to a gene: 12. The length of the CDR3 is 16 residues. The germline V gene encodes CDR1 SNHLY and CDR2 FYNNEI. CDR3 residues: CASIRDRGGEGYEQYF. DNA of the CDR3: TGTGCCAGCATACGGGACAGGGGAGGGGAGGGCTACGAGCAGTACTTC.

V is TRBV28 and J is TRBJ2-3; TRBD2 aligns across 9 bases. V shed 4 bases and J 1 base; nucleotides not matched to a gene: 3. CDR3 length: 15 residues. The germline V gene has CDR1 MDHEN and CDR2 SYDVKM. The CDR3 protein is CASSWTSARTDTQYF. DNA for the CDR3: TGTGCCAGCAGTTGGACTAGCGCGCGCACAGATACGCAGTATTTT.

The J gene is TRBJ2-7, the V gene TRBV5-6, with 12 bases lining up with TRBD1. Germline V gene sequence: CDR1 SGHDT, CDR2 YYEEEE. V trimming: 4 bases; J trimming: 3 bases; junction bases outside the gene matches: 5. The CDR3 covers 15 residues. CDR3 sequence (DNA): TGTGCCAGCAGCCCTGGGACAGGGGGCATCTACGAGCAGTACTTC. It codes for CASSPGTGGIYEQYF.

This sequence joins TRBV4-1 and TRBJ2-7, with D perhaps matching TRBD2 (6 bases). CDR1 is MGHRA, CDR2 YSYEKL, per germline. V was clipped by 4 bases and J by 2 bases, with 15 bases between them. This CDR3 is built from 15 residues. Here the CDR3 DNA reads TGCGCCAGCAGCCCTCGAGGTAGCGGACCCTACGAGCAGTACTTC. As protein: CASSPRGSGPYEQYF.

The J gene is TRBJ2-7, the V gene TRBV12-2; the table's D gene call, TRBD2, was not cross checked with the DNA. TRBV12-2 is a pseudogene. The CDR3 loop spans 16 amino acids. The CDR3 DNA is TGTGCAAGTCGCGCCCGATCTAGCGGGAGGGTTCGGGGGCAGTACTTC. Protein product: CASRARSSGRVRGQYF.

The rearrangement links TRBV18 to TRBJ1-6; TRBD1 might be the D (6 bases). The CDR3 is 18 amino acids. From germline, CDR1 is KGHSH and CDR2 LQKENI. V was clipped by 4 bases and J by 6 bases, with 22 bases between them. CDR3 coding DNA: TGTGCCAGCTCACTGGCCCCCGGGTTACAGGGCCGTAATTCACCCCTCCACTTT. Its translation is CASSLAPGLQGRNSPLHF.

The chain is built from TRBV5-1 and TRBJ2-7; TRBD1 matches 12 bases. This CDR3 region has 15 residues. Per the germline V gene, CDR1 is SGHRS and CDR2 is YFSETQ. V lost 1 base to trimming and J lost 7 bases; unmatched junction nucleotides: 6. The CDR3 protein is CASSLFGTGGKEQYF. The CDR3 DNA sequence: TGCGCCAGCAGCTTGTTTGGGACAGGGGGCAAAGAGCAGTACTTC.

The genes are TRBV19 and TRBJ2-1, with D uncertain. Germline V CDR1 and CDR2: LNHDA, SQIVND (reference sequence). The germline V and J ends were trimmed by 3 bases and 6 bases, with 15 bases remaining between them. CDR3 length: 15 residues. The CDR3 nucleotides read TGTGCCAGTAGTATCCCTCCATCAGGCAGCAATGAGCAGTTCTTC. Its translation: CASSIPPSGSNEQFF. Full variable domain (missing parts from reference TRBV19 and TRBJ2-1): DGGITQSPKYLFRKEGQNVTLSCEQNLNHDAMYWYRQDPGQGLRLIYYSQIVNDFQKGDIAEGYSVSREKKESFPLTVTSAQKNPTAFYLCASSIPPSGSNEQFFGPGTRLTVL.

The rearrangement joins TRBV2 to TRBJ2-2, with no clear D. CDR1 is SNHLY and CDR2 is FYNNEI in the germline V gene. V was shortened by 0 bases and J by 1 base, with 9 bases between the two germline ends. CDR3 length: 16 residues. The CDR3 here is CASSEAGVGNTGELFF. The CDR3 nucleotides are TGTGCCAGCAGTGAAGCTGGAGTAGGGAACACCGGGGAGCTGTTTTTT.

Only one count was recorded for this clone. The gene calls are TRBV10-3 and TRBJ2-5, with TRBD2 matching over 7 bases. In germline, CDR1 is ENHRY, CDR2 SYGVKD. V trimming: 0 bases; J trimming: 0 bases; junction bases outside the gene matches: 1. This CDR3 comprises 15 residues. The CDR3 DNA sequence: TGTGCCATCAGTGAGTCGCGGGGGTACCAAGAGACCCAGTACTTC. Amino acid sequence: CAISESRGYQETQYF.

V is TRBV2 and J is TRBJ2-2; TRBD1 matches at 8 bases. Germline assignment: CDR1 SNHLY and CDR2 FYNNEI. The CDR3 length is 16 residues. With 3 bases clipped from V and 2 bases from J, the junction kept 5 bases outside the gene matches. Here the CDR3 DNA reads TGTGCCAGCAGTGACCCGGGACAGGCTAACACCGGGGAGCTGTTTTTT. Residues: CASSDPGQANTGELFF.